This T cell receptor (beta chain) stems from a study of T cells in severe cutaneous drug reactions. The donors had carbamazepine-induced Stevens-Johnson syndrome or toxic epidermal necrolysis. TCR subtype-specific primers in iRepertoire multiplex PCR prepared libraries for bulk and single-cell sequencing. TCRdb re-called the multiplex PCR reads and catalogs CDR3 proteins one per entry, DNA excluded. The specimen's table records about 1,000 distinct CDR3 sequences. The CDR3 covers 15 residues. Germline V CDR1 and CDR2: LNHDA, SQIVND (reference sequence). The receptor's source is a human donor with Stevens-Johnson syndrome, a severe cutaneous drug reaction. The chain combines TRBV19 with TRBJ2-1. The sequencing sample was made of PBMCs. The CDR3 here is CASSRVMASYNEQFF.